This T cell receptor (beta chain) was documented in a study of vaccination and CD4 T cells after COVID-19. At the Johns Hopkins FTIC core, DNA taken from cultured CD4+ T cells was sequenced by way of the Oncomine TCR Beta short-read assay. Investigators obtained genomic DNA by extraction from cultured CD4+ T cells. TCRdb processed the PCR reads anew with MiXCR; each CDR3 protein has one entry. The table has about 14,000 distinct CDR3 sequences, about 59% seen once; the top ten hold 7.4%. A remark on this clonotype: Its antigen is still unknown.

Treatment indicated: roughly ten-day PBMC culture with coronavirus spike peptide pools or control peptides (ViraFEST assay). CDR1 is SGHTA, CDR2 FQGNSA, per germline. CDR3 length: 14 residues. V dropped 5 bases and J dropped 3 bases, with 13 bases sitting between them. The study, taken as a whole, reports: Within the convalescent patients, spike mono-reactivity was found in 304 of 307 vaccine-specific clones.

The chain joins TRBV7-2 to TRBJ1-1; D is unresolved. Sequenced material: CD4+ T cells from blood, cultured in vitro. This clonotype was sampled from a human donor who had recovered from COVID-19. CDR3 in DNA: TGTGCCAGCAGCAACCGTGGTTCTGACACTGAAGCTTTCTTT. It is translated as CASSNRGSDTEAFF.